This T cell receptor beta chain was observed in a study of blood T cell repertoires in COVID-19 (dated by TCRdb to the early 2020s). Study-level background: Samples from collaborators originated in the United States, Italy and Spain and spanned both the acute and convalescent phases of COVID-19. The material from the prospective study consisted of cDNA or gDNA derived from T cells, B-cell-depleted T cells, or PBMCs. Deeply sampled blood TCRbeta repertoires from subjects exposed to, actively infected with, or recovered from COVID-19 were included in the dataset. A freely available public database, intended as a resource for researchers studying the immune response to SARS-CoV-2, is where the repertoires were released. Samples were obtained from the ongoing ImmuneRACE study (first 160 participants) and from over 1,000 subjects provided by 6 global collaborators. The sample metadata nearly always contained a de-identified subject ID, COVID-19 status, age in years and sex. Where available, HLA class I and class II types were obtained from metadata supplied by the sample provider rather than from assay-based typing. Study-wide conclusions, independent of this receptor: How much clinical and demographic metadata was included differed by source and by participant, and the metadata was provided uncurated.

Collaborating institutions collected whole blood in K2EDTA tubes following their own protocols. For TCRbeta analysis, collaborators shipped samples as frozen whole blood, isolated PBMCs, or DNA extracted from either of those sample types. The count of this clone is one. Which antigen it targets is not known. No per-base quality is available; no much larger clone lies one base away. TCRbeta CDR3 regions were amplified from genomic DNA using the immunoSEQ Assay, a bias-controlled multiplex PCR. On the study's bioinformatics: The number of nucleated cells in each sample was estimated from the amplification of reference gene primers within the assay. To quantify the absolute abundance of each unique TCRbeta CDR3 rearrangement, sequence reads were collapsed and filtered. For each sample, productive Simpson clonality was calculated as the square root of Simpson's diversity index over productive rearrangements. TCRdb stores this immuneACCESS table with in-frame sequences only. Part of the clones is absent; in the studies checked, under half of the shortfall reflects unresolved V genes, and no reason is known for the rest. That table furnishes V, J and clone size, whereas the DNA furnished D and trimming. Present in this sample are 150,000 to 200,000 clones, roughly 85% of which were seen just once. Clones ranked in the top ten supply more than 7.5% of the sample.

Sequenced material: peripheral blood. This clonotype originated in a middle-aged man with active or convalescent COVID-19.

Here is the DNA: TGTGCCAGCTCACCACCTGGCGAAAAACTGTTTTTT. This encodes CASSPPGEKLFF. The chain joins TRBV18 to TRBJ1-4, with no D gene named confidently. V drops 0 bases and J drops 8 bases, leaving 4 bases in between. The CDR3 holds 12 amino acids from the cysteine to the phenylalanine. Only the CDR3 DNA stays, 36 bases, in frame from base 1. Sequences KGHSH (CDR1) and LQKENI (CDR2) are obtained from the germline V gene.